This T cell receptor beta chain was sequenced during a study of cytomegalovirus exposure and HLA in healthy donors. Study information: The approximately 120 million unique TCR beta sequences, from around 200 million T cells, were found by an earlier analysis.

Findings of the study overall: Later analysis reportedly placed an Asian-associated ancestry cluster below the roughly 680-donor mean in N-insertions. About 87% or about 30% of the time was how often most TCR beta V segments were productive, according to an earlier analysis.

PCR involved 60 Vbeta and 13 Jbeta primers. Here immunoSEQ multiplex PCR was the method, and the copy in TCRdb shows in-frame clones only, minus some. The sample has approximately 160,000 clones, roughly 70% seen once. Details on this clone: Its specificity is not known.

The sequence was collected from a woman aged 45-59 years in good health and CMV-seropositive. Source material: PBMCs.

This chain's CDR3 is CAWSGGGFTYEQYF. In nucleotides, the CDR3 is TGTGCCTGGTCTGGCGGGGGTTTTACCTACGAGCAGTACTTC. V usage is TRBV30 and J usage is TRBJ2-7, with TRBD2 identical over 7 bases. The germline V gene has CDR1 GTSNPN and CDR2 SVGIG (reference sequence). This CDR3 spans 14 amino acids. V was clipped by 5 bases and J by 2 bases; unmatched bases: 9.